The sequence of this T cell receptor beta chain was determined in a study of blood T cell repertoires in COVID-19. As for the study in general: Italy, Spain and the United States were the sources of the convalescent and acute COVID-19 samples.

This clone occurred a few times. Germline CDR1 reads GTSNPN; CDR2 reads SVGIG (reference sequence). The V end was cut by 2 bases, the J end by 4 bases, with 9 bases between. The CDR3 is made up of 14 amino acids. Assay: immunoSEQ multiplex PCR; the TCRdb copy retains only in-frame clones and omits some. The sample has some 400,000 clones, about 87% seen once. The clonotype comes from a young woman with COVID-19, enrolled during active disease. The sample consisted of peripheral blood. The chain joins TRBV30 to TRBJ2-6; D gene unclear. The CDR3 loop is CAWSPGKGANVLTF. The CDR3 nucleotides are TGTGCCTGGAGTCCGGGTAAAGGGGCCAACGTCCTGACTTTC.